The clone carrying this TCR beta chain came up a few times. Its antigen is still unknown. The V gene's germline CDR1 is SQVTM and CDR2 ANQGSEA. The V end lost 7 bases, the J end lost 8 bases, and 23 bases lay between the germline ends. The CDR3 is 15 amino acids. This sample stems from a study of graft-versus-host responses after intestinal transplantation. Across the whole study: Each recipient received anti-thymocyte globulin induction, then tacrolimus and steroids for 2 to 4 years.

The assay was immunoSEQ multiplex PCR, and TCRdb's table has in-frame clones only and misses some. Of 100,000 or so clones listed, roughly 92% are singletons. This sample comprised unstimulated CD4+ T cells sorted from spleen or lymph node cells, obtained before intestinal transplant. The rearrangement links TRBV29-1 to TRBJ1-4; D may be TRBD1 (6 bases). The TCR originated in a human donor who received an intestinal transplant. This chain's CDR3 is CSATTGGHGSEKLFF. CDR3 nucleotides: TGCAGCGCCACGACGGGGGGCCATGGATCCGAAAAACTGTTTTTT.